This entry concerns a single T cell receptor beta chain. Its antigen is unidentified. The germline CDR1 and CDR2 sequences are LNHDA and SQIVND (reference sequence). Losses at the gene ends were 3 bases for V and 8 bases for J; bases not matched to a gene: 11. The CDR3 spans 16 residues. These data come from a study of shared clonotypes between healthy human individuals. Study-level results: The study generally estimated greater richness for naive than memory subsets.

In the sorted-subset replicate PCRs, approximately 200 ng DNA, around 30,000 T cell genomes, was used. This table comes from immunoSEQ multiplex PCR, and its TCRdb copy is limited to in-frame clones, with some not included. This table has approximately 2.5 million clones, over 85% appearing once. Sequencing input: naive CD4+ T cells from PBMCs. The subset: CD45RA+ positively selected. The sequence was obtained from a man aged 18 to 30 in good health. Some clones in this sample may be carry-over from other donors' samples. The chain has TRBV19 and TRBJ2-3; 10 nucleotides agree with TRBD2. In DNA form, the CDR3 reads TGTGCCAGTAGTATCAATACCCTAGCGGGAGAATCTACGCAGTATTTT. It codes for CASSINTLAGESTQYF.